These T cell receptor beta chains were read from a single sample in a study of control samples from healthy donors and cancer patients. Here immunoSEQ multiplex PCR was the method, and the copy in TCRdb shows in-frame clones only, minus some. The repertoire holds about 20,000 clones, with more than 75% as singletons. The sequenced sample was PBMCs. The receptors originated from a woman aged 55 to 70 with head and neck cancer. The CDR3 runs from the conserved cysteine through the conserved F or W. Each record gives: J gene, V gene, D gene, CDR3 length, CDR3 protein, CDR3 DNA. The D gene is left open where the match is weak.

TRBJ2-1 TRBV2 NA 15 CASSEGASSYNEQFF TGTGCCAGCAGTGAGGGTGCCAGCTCCTACAATGAGCAGTTCTTC
TRBJ1-1 TRBV3-1/TRBV3-2 NA 14 CASSQATGNTEAFF TGTGCCAGCAGCCAGGCCACAGGGAACACTGAAGCTTTCTTT
TRBJ1-4 TRBV27 NA 15 CASTKRLATNEKLFF TGTGCCAGCACCAAGAGACTCGCAACTAATGAAAAACTGTTTTTT
TRBJ1-3 TRBV5-4 NA 17 CASSFVDSRFSGNTIYF TGTGCCAGCAGCTTTGTGGACTCGCGTTTCTCTGGAAACACCATATATTTT
TRBJ1-4 TRBV12-3/TRBV12-4 NA 13 CASSLGSNEKLFF TGTGCCAGCAGTCTGGGTTCTAATGAAAAACTGTTTTTT
TRBJ1-1 TRBV18 NA 16 CASSPPVAAMNTEAFF TGTGCCAGCTCACCCCCGGTCGCTGCCATGAACACTGAAGCTTTCTTT
TRBJ2-2 TRBV2 NA 13 CASRLVVPGELFF TGTGCCAGCAGACTAGTAGTACCCGGGGAGCTGTTTTTT
TRBJ2-2 TRBV6-4 NA 14 CASSLKGEYGELFF TGTGCCAGCAGTTTAAAGGGCGAGTACGGGGAGCTGTTTTTT
TRBJ2-6 TRBV9 TRBD1 15 CASSAQGFAANVLTF TGTGCCAGCAGCGCACAGGGGTTTGCGGCCAACGTCCTGACTTTC
TRBJ2-7 TRBV7-2 NA 13 CASSLAVGIEQYF TGTGCCAGCAGCTTAGCGGTAGGAATCGAGCAGTACTTC
TRBJ2-5 TRBV7-6 NA 15 CASSLPGLYQETQYF TGTGCCAGCAGCCTACCGGGACTTTATCAAGAGACCCAGTACTTC
TRBJ2-7 TRBV27 TRBD2 19 CASRPPVATRREGWGEQYF TGTGCCAGCAGGCCCCCGGTGGCTACGCGGCGGGAGGGGTGGGGCGAGCAGTACTTC
TRBJ1-5 TRBV27 NA 15 CASSIHLGGNQPQHF TGTGCCAGCAGTATTCACCTCGGGGGCAATCAGCCCCAGCATTTT
TRBJ2-1 TRBV9 NA 15 CASSALGPGGNEQFF TGTGCCAGCAGCGCACTAGGACCCGGCGGCAATGAGCAGTTCTTC
TRBJ2-3 TRBV6-2/TRBV6-3 TRBD2 15 CASSHLRTSGMRQYF TGTGCCAGCAGTCACCTTAGGACTAGCGGGATGAGGCAGTATTTT
TRBJ2-3 TRBV10-2 TRBD2 20 CASSESILAGAGSIRDTQYF TGCGCCAGCAGTGAGTCGATACTAGCGGGAGCGGGGAGTATCCGAGATACGCAGTATTTT
TRBJ2-3 TRBV10-3 TRBD2 19 CAIGKAGGSGRLNTDTQYF TGTGCCATTGGGAAGGCCGGTGGAAGCGGGAGGTTAAACACAGATACGCAGTATTTT
TRBJ1-1 TRBV6-6 NA 16 CASSYSSPRGNTEAFF TGTGCCAGCAGTTACTCTTCTCCCCGCGGGAACACTGAAGCTTTCTTT
TRBJ1-4 TRBV24-1 NA 14 CATSESGPNEKLFF TGTGCCACCTCCGAATCAGGGCCTAATGAAAAACTGTTTTTT
TRBJ2-1 TRBV7-9 NA 14 CASSRDLSLGEQFF TGTGCCAGCAGCCGCGACTTGTCTCTCGGTGAGCAGTTCTTC
TRBJ1-5 TRBV19 NA 16 CASSKGLWNSNQPQHF TGTGCCAGTTCCAAAGGACTCTGGAACAGCAATCAGCCCCAGCATTTT
TRBJ2-1 TRBV19 TRBD2 17 CASSIGPLAGRYNEQFF TGTGCCAGTAGTATAGGGCCCTTAGCGGGAAGGTACAATGAGCAGTTCTTC
TRBJ2-5 TRBV5-1 NA 12 CASSLYSETQYF TGCGCCAGCAGCTTGTATTCAGAGACCCAGTACTTC
TRBJ2-3 TRBV5-1 NA 13 CASSLTSTDTQYF TGCGCCAGCAGCTTGACTAGCACCGATACGCAGTATTTT